What follows is one T cell receptor (beta chain) and its context. The CDR3 runs 15 residues. Per germline, CDR1 MNHEY and CDR2 SVGAGI. Method: immunoSEQ multiplex PCR; TCRdb's copy keeps in-frame clones and lacks some. The sample holds 25,000 to 40,000 clones, roughly 84% seen once. This specimen comes from a study of lymphopenia after photon versus proton radiotherapy. The starting material was peripheral blood, obtained from a patient treated with proton-based radiotherapy. The chain combines TRBV6-5 with TRBJ2-5; 8 positions agree with TRBD1. TRBJ2-7 explains the end of the DNA better; the J call may be wrong. The sequence came from a woman aged 70-85 years with pancreatic cancer. The CDR3 DNA follows: TGTGCCAGCAGCCGAGACAGGGGAGGTCGGTACGAGCAGTACTTC. This translates into CASSRDRGGRYEQYF.